What follows are 3 T cell receptor beta chains derived from one specimen sequenced in a study of blood T cell repertoires in COVID-19. Sequencing used immunoSEQ multiplex PCR; TCRdb keeps in-frame clones, though not all of them. Counted here are 140,000 to 150,000 clones, approximately 84% occurring once; the ten biggest clones make up 1.9%. The sample taken for sequencing was peripheral blood. The receptors come from a woman in her fifties or sixties with acute or convalescent COVID-19.

The V gene is TRBV5-6, the J gene TRBJ1-1, with 8 bases that match TRBD1. Trimming at V came to 4 bases and at J to 8 bases, leaving 16 bases not matched to a gene. The CDR3 totals 16 residues. Germline V CDR1 and CDR2: SGHDT, YYEEEE. The CDR3 nucleotides read TGTGCCAGCAGCGAAATGGGGGACGTGGACAGGGTCGAAGCTTTCTTT. The encoded protein is CASSEMGDVDRVEAFF.

This sequence joins TRBV28 and TRBJ2-5; TRBD2 aligns across 10 bases. V dropped 6 bases and J dropped 5; count of bases not matched to a gene: 9. The CDR3 is made up of 15 amino acids. Germline V gene lookup returns CDR1 MDHEN and CDR2 SYDVKM. CDR3 residues: CASSFTPSGSETQYF. Written as DNA, the CDR3 is TGTGCCAGCAGCTTCACCCCTAGCGGGAGTGAGACCCAGTACTTC.

The rearrangement links TRBV6-5 to TRBJ1-1; no reliable D call. Germline CDR1 and CDR2: MNHEY and SVGAGI. V was cut by 2 bases and J by 7 bases, with 14 bases left in between. The CDR3 is 14 residues long. The CDR3 protein is CASSYDGARLEAFF. The CDR3 nucleotides read TGTGCCAGCAGTTACGACGGAGCTCGACTTGAAGCTTTCTTT.